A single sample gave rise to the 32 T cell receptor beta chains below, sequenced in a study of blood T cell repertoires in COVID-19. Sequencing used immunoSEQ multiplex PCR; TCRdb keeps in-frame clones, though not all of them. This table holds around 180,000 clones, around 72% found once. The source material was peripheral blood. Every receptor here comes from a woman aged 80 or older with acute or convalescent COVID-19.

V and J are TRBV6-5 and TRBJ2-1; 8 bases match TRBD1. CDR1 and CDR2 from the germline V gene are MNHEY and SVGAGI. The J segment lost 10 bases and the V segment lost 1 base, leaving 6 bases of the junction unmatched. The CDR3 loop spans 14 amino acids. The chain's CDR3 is CASSYYRTGQEQFF. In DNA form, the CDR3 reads TGTGCCAGCAGTTACTATAGGACAGGGCAAGAGCAGTTCTTC.

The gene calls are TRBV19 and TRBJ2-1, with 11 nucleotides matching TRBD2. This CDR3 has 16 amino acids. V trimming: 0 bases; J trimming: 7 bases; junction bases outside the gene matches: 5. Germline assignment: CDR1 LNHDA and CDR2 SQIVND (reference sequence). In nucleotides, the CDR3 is TGTGCCAGTAGTATAGATGGGGCTAGCGGGAGGAATGAGCAGTTCTTC. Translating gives CASSIDGASGRNEQFF.

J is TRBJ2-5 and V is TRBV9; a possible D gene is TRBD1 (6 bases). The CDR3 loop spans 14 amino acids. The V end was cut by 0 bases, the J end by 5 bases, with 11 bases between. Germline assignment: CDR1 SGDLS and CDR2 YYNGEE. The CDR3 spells CASSVVSQGETQYF. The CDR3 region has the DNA TGTGCCAGCAGCGTAGTGAGTCAGGGGGAGACCCAGTACTTC.

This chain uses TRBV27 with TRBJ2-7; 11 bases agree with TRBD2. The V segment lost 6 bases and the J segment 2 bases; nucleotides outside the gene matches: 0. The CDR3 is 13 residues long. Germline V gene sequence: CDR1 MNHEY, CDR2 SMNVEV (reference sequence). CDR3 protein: CASRTSGAYEQYF. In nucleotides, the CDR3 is TGTGCCAGCAGGACTAGCGGGGCCTACGAGCAGTACTTC.

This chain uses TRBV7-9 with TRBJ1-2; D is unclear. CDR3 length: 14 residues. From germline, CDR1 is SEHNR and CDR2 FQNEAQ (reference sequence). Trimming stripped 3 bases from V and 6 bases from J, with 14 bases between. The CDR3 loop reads CASSLMMGENGYTF. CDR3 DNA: TGTGCCAGCAGCTTGATGATGGGAGAAAATGGCTACACCTTC.

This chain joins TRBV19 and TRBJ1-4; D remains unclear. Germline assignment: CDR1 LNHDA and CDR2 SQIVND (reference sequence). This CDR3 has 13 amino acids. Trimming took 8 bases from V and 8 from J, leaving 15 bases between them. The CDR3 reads CASSGPPGEKLFF. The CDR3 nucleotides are TGTGCCAGTTCGGGTCCCCCGGGAGAAAAACTGTTTTTT. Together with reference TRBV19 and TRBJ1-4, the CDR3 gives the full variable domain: DGGITQSPKYLFRKEGQNVTLSCEQNLNHDAMYWYRQDPGQGLRLIYYSQIVNDFQKGDIAEGYSVSREKKESFPLTVTSAQKNPTAFYLCASSGPPGEKLFFGSGTQLSVL.

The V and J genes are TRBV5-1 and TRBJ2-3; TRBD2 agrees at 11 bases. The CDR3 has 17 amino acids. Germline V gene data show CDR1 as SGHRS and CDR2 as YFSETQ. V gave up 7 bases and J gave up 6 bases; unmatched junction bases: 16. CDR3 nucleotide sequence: TGCGCCAGCTCCCCAGGCATTGTTAGCGGGAGGGCGGATACGCAGTATTTT. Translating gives CASSPGIVSGRADTQYF. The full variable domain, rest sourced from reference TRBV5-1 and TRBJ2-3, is KAGVTQTPRYLIKTRGQQVTLSCSPISGHRSVSWYQQTPGQGLQFLFEYFSETQRNKGNFPGRFSGRQFSNSRSEMNVSTLELGDSALYLCASSPGIVSGRADTQYFGPGTRLTVL.

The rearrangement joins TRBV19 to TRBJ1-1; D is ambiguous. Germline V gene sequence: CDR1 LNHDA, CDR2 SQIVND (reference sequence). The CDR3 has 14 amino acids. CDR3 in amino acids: CATNRPGMNTEAFF. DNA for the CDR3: TGTGCTACGAACAGACCCGGGATGAACACTGAAGCTTTCTTT.

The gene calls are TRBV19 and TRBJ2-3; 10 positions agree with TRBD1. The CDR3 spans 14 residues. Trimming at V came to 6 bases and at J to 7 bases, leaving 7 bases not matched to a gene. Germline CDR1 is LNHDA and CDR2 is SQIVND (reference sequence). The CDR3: CASSPGTGVNTQYF. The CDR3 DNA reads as TGTGCCAGTAGCCCCGGGACAGGGGTCAATACGCAGTATTTT.

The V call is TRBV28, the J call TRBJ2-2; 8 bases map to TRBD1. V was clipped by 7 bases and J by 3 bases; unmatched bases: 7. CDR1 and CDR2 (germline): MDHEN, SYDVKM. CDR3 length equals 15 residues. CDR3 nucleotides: TGTGCCAGCAACCAGGACAGGGTTGACACCGGGGAGCTGTTTTTT. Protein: CASNQDRVDTGELFF.

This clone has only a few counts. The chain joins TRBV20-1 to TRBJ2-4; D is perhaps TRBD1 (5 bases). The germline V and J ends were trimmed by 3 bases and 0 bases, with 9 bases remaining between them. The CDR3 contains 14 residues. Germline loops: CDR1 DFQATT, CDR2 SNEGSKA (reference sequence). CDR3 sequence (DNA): TGCAGTGCTAGTCCAGGGCTAGCCAAAAACATTCAGTACTTC. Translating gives CSASPGLAKNIQYF.

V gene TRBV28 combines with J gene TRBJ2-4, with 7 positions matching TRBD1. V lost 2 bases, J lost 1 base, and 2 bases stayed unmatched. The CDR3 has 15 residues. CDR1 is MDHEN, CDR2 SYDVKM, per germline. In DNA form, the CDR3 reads TGTGCCAGCAGTTTAGAGGGGGCGGCCAAAAACATTCAGTACTTC. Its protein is CASSLEGAAKNIQYF. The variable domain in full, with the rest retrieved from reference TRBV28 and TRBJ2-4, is DVKVTQSSRYLVKRTGEKVFLECVQDMDHENMFWYRQDPGLGLRLIYFSYDVKMKEKGDIPEGYSVSREKKERFSLILESASTNQTSMYLCASSLEGAAKNIQYFGAGTRLSVL.

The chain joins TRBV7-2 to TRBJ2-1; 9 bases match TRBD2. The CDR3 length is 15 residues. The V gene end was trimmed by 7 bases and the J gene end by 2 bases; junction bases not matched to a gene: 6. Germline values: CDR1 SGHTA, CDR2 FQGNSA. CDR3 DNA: TGTGCCAGCACCCAGACTAGCGGAACCTACAATGAGCAGTTCTTC. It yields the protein CASTQTSGTYNEQFF.

The CDR3: CASTDQAGTVNEKLFF. For the CDR3, the DNA is TGTGCCAGTACCGACCAGGCCGGGACAGTTAATGAAAAACTGTTTTTT. J is TRBJ1-4 and V is TRBV19; TRBD1 matches at 7 bases. CDR3 length: 16 amino acids. The germline V gene encodes CDR1 LNHDA and CDR2 SQIVND (reference sequence). J gave up 4 bases and V 7 bases, and 12 bases lay outside the gene matches.

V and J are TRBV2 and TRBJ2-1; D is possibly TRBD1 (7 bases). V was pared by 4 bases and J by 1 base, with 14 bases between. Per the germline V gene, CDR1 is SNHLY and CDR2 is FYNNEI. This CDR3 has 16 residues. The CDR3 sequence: CASSGRQGGSYNEQFF. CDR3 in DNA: TGTGCCAGCAGTGGGAGACAGGGAGGATCCTACAATGAGCAGTTCTTC.

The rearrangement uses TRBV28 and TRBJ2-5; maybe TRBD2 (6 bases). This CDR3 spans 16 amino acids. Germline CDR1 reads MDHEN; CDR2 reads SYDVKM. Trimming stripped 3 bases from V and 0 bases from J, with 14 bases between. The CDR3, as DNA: TGTGCCAGCAGTTTGTCTGGCGGGGCTAACCAAGAGACCCAGTACTTC. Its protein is CASSLSGGANQETQYF.

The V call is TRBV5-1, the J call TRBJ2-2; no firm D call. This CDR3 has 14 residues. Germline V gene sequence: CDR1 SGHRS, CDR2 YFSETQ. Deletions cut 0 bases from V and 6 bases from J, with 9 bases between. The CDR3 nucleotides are TGCGCCAGCAGCTTGGTATTCGGGTCCGGGGAGCTGTTTTTT. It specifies CASSLVFGSGELFF. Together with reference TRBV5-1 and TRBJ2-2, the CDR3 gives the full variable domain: KAGVTQTPRYLIKTRGQQVTLSCSPISGHRSVSWYQQTPGQGLQFLFEYFSETQRNKGNFPGRFSGRQFSNSRSEMNVSTLELGDSALYLCASSLVFGSGELFFGEGSRLTVL.

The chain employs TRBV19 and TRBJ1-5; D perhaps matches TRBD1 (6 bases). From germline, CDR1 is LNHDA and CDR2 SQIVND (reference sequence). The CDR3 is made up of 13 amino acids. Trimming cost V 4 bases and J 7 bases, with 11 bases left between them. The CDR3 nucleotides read TGTGCCAGTAGTACCCCGACAGGCCAGCCCCAGCATTTT. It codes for CASSTPTGQPQHF.

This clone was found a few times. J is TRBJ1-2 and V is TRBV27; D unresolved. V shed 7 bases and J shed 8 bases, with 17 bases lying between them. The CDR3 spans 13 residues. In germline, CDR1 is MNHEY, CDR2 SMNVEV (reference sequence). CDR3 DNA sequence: TGTGCCAGCACCTCCATTTCGACTAGCGGCTACACCTTC. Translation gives CASTSISTSGYTF.

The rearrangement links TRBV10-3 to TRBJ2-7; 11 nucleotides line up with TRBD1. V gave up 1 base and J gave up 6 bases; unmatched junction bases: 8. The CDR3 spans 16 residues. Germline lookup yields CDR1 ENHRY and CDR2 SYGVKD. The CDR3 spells CAISEFNRDRGSEQYF. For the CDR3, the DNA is TGTGCCATCAGTGAGTTCAACCGGGACAGGGGGAGCGAGCAGTACTTC.

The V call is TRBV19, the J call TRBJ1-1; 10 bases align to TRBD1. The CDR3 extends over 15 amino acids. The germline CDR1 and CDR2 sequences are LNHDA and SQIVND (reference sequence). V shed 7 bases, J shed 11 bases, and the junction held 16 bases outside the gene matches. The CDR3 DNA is TGTGCCAGTAACCTTAACCCGAGACAGGGGGCTAATGCTTTCTTT. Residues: CASNLNPRQGANAFF.

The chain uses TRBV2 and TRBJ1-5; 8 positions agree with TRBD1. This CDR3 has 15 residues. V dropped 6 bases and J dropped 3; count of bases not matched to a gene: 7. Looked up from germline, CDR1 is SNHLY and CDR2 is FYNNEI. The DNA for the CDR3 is TGTGCCAGCAGCATAACAGGGGGGAACAATCAGCCCCAGCATTTT. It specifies CASSITGGNNQPQHF.

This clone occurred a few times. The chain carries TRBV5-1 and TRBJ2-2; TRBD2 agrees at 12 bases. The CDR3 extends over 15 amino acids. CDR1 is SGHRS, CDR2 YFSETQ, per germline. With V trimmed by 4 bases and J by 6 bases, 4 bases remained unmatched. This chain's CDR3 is CASSPGLAGPGELFF. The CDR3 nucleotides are TGCGCCAGCAGCCCGGGACTAGCGGGCCCCGGGGAGCTGTTTTTT.

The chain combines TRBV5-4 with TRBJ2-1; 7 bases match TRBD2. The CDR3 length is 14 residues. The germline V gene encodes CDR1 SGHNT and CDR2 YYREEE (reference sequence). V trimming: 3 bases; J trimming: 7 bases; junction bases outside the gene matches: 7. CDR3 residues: CASSSGTMNNEQFF. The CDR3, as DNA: TGTGCCAGCAGCTCCGGGACTATGAATAATGAGCAGTTCTTC.

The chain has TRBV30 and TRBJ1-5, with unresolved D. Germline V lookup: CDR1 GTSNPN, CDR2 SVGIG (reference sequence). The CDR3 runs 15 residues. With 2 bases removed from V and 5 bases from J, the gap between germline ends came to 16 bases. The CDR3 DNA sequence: TGTGCCTGGAGTCCCCGAATGGGCAGCTATCAGCCCCAGCATTTT. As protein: CAWSPRMGSYQPQHF.

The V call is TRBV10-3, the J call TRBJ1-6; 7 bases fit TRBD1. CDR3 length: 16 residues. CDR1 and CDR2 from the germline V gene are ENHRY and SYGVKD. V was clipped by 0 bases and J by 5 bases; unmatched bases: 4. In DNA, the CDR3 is TGTGCCATCAGTGAGTCAAAGGGACAGCATAATTCACCCCTCCACTTT. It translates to CAISESKGQHNSPLHF.

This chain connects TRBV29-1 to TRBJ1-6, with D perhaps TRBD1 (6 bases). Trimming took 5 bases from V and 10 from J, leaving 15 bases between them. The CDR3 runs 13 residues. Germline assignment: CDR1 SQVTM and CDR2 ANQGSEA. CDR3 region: CSVRQGQGSPLHF. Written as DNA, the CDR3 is TGCAGCGTTCGTCAGGGGCAGGGATCACCCCTCCACTTT. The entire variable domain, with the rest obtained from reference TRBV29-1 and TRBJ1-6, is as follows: SAVISQKPSRDICQRGTSLTIQCQVDSQVTMMFWYRQQPGQSLTLIATANQGSEATYESGFVIDKFPISRPNLTFSTLTVSNMSPEDSSIYLCSVRQGQGSPLHFGNGTRLTVT.

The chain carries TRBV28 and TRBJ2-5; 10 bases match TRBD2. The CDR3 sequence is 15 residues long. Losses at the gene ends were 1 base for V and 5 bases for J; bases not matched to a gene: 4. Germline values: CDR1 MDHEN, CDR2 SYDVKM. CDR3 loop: CASSLLPSGSETQYF. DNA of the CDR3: TGTGCCAGCAGTTTATTGCCTAGCGGGAGTGAGACCCAGTACTTC.

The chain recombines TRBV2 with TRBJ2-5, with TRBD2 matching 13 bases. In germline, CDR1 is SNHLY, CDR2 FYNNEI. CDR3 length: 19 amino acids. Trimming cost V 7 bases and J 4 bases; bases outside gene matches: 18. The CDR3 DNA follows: TGTGCCAGCACCGCGACTAGCGGGAGGCCCGATAGGGTCGGAGAGACCCAGTACTTC. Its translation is CASTATSGRPDRVGETQYF.

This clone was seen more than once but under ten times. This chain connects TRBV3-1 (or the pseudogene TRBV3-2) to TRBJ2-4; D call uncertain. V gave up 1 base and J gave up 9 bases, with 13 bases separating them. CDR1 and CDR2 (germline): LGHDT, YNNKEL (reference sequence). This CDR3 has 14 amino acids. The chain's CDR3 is CASSQGSASPIQYF. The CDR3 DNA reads TGTGCCAGCAGCCAAGGATCAGCGTCCCCCATTCAGTACTTC.

In DNA form, the CDR3 reads TGTGCCAGCAGTTTCCAGGGGGGTCAGCCCCAGCATTTT. As protein: CASSFQGGQPQHF. The V and J genes are TRBV27 and TRBJ1-5, with TRBD1 matching over 7 bases. V gave up 3 bases and J gave up 6 bases; unmatched junction bases: 2. Germline V gene lookup returns CDR1 MNHEY and CDR2 SMNVEV (reference sequence). The CDR3 totals 13 residues.

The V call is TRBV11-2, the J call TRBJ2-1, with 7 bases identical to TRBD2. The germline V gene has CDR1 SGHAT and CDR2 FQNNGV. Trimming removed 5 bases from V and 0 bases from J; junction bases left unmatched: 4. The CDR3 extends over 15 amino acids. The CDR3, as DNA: TGTGCCAGCAGCCGCGCGGGGGACTCCTACAATGAGCAGTTCTTC. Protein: CASSRAGDSYNEQFF.